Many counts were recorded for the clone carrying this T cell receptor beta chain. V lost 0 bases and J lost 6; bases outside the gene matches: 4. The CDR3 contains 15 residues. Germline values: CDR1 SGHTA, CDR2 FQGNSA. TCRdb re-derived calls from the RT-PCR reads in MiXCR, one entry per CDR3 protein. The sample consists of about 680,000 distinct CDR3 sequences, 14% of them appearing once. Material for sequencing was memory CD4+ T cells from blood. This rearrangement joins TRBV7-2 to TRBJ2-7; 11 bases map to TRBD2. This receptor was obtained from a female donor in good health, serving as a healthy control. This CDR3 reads CASSLAVLAGVEQYF. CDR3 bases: TGTGCCAGCAGCTTAGCAGTACTAGCGGGAGTCGAGCAGTACTTC.